These 21 T cell receptor beta chains came from one sample sequenced in a study of regulatory T cells in long-lasting Graves disease. Arm-PCR of CDR3 regions and iRepertoire HTBI primers were the basis on which TCR beta libraries were built. TCRdb processed the multiplex PCR reads anew with MiXCR; each CDR3 protein has one entry. Of hundreds of thousands of distinct CDR3 sequences listed, around 30% are singletons. The time point is: persistent/refractory GD, antithyroid drugs over 5 years with positive TRAb. Following extraction of RNA from PBMCs, that RNA was used to make the TCR library. The sample in question was peripheral blood mononuclear cells (PBMCs), obtained when the disease was refractory, from a patient treated with antithyroid drugs. The source is a female donor with Graves disease.

In its sample, this clonotype was seen many times. This rearrangement joins TRBV28 to TRBJ1-4, with D possibly being TRBD1 (5 bases). V dropped 10 bases and J dropped 7 bases, with 13 bases sitting between them. Germline V CDR1 and CDR2: MDHEN, SYDVKM. The CDR3 spans 12 residues. The CDR3 sequence is CATEGRAEKLFF. The CDR3 DNA sequence: TGTGCCACTGAGGGCAGGGCTGAAAAACTGTTTTTT.

The table lists this clonotype with a few counts. The chain combines TRBV10-3 with TRBJ1-2, with TRBD1 as a possible D gene (5 bases). V was clipped by 5 bases and J by 4 bases, with 14 bases between them. This CDR3 spans 14 amino acids. The germline CDR1 and CDR2 sequences are ENHRY and SYGVKD. The CDR3 is CAISSMQGGYGYTF. CDR3 in DNA: TGTGCCATCAGTTCCATGCAGGGTGGCTATGGCTACACCTTC.

This chain joins TRBV12-3 or TRBV12-4 and TRBJ1-5, with a weak D call TRBD1 (6 bases). The CDR3 runs to 15 residues. V lost 3 bases to trimming and J lost 2 bases, with 11 bases between them. Here the CDR3 DNA reads TGTGCCAGCAGTTTTTCGGCAGGGGGCAATCAGCCCCAGCATTTT. It encodes CASSFSAGGNQPQHF.

The table lists this clonotype with many counts. V usage is TRBV2 and J usage is TRBJ1-1; TRBD1 matches 9 bases. With V trimmed by 6 bases and J by 5 bases, 10 bases remained unmatched. The CDR3 length is 15 residues. Germline CDR1 is SNHLY and CDR2 is FYNNEI. The CDR3 sequence is CASRDKTGGRTEAFF. Written as DNA, the CDR3 is TGTGCCAGCAGGGATAAGACAGGGGGGAGGACTGAAGCTTTCTTT.

There are a few counts of this clonotype. The J gene is TRBJ2-7, the V gene TRBV5-1; 10 positions agree with TRBD1. V dropped 4 bases and J dropped 6; count of bases not matched to a gene: 13. The CDR3 length is 16 residues. Germline V CDR1 and CDR2: SGHRS, YFSETQ. CDR3 coding DNA: TGCGCCAGCAGCCGTGGTACGACAGGGGGCTTGTTCGAGCAGTACTTC. Its protein product is CASSRGTTGGLFEQYF.

V usage is TRBV2 and J usage is TRBJ2-7; D is perhaps TRBD2 (6 bases). The CDR3 length is 17 residues. Trimming pared 6 bases from V and 1 base from J, leaving 22 bases between. Germline V CDR1 and CDR2: SNHLY, FYNNEI. The CDR3 reads CASSPPVGAGASYEQYF. CDR3 nucleotide sequence: TGTGCCAGCAGCCCTCCCGTTGGAGCGGGCGCATCCTACGAGCAGTACTTC.

The chain uses TRBV6-5 and TRBJ1-5; the D gene is possibly TRBD1 (5 bases). The CDR3 totals 16 residues. Trimming removed 2 bases from V and 4 bases from J, with 15 bases in between. Germline CDR1 is MNHEY and CDR2 is SVGAGI. The CDR3 bases are TGTGCCAGCAGTTACGGTGGCGGGCAGGGAAATCAGCCCCAGCATTTT. Amino acids: CASSYGGGQGNQPQHF.

This clonotype was found a few times. The genes are TRBV15 and TRBJ1-1; TRBD1 agrees at 7 bases. This CDR3 is built from 16 residues. With V trimmed by 1 base and J by 0 bases, 5 bases remained unmatched. Germline V gene lookup returns CDR1 LNHNV and CDR2 YYDKDF (reference sequence). DNA for the CDR3: TGTGCCACCAGCAGAGCCCCGACAGGGTTGAACACTGAAGCTTTCTTT. It codes for CATSRAPTGLNTEAFF. The whole variable domain, remainder taken from reference TRBV15 and TRBJ1-1, is DAMVIQNPRYQVTQFGKPVTLSCSQTLNHNVMYWYQQKSSQAPKLLFHYYDKDFNNEADTPDNFQSRRPNTSFCFLDIRSPGLGDTAMYLCATSRAPTGLNTEAFFGQGTRLTVV.

Note on this clonotype: A read error is the likely source, as a far larger clone sits one nucleotide away. The V and J genes are TRBV12-3 or TRBV12-4 and TRBJ1-1; 7 bases agree with TRBD1. V dropped 6 bases and J dropped 1; count of bases not matched to a gene: 5. CDR3 length equals 14 residues. The CDR3 DNA reads as TGTGCCAGCAGGGCGGGACAGTCGAACACTGAAGCTTTCTTT. Amino acid sequence: CASRAGQSNTEAFF.

This clonotype was seen a handful of times. The rearrangement joins TRBV14 to TRBJ1-1, with 8 bases matching TRBD1. CDR3 length: 15 amino acids. CDR1 is SGHDN and CDR2 is FVKESK in the germline V gene. Trimming removed 2 bases from V and 1 base from J; junction bases left unmatched: 3. The CDR3 reads CASSQRTGRNTEAFF. The CDR3 region has the DNA TGTGCCAGCAGCCAAAGGACAGGGAGGAACACTGAAGCTTTCTTT.

The CDR3 coding sequence is TGTGCCAGCAGCTTAGTTGGGCAGGGGGCCAACAAGCAGTACTTC. This codes for CASSLVGQGANKQYF. The chain combines TRBV7-9 with TRBJ2-7; 8 bases align to TRBD1. CDR1 and CDR2 from the germline V gene are SEHNR and FQNEAQ (reference sequence). V trimming: 1 base; J trimming: 8 bases; junction bases outside the gene matches: 10. This CDR3 has 15 amino acids.

The chain recombines TRBV20-1 with TRBJ1-1, with a possible D match to TRBD1 (6 bases). Germline V lookup: CDR1 DFQATT, CDR2 SNEGSKA (reference sequence). This CDR3 contains 14 residues. Trimming pared 0 bases from V and 4 bases from J, leaving 12 bases between. The CDR3 loop reads CSARDLGASTEAFF. CDR3 DNA sequence: TGCAGTGCTAGAGACTTGGGGGCGAGCACTGAAGCTTTCTTT.

J is TRBJ2-1 and V is TRBV12-3 or TRBV12-4, with D possibly TRBD2 on 6 matching bases. The CDR3 contains 14 residues. Trimming took 8 bases from V and 9 from J, leaving 20 bases between them. CDR3 region: CASSGDRGGREQFF. The CDR3 region has the DNA TGTGCCAGCTCTGGAGACCGTGGAGGGCGTGAGCAGTTCTTC.

This clonotype showed up just a few times. This rearrangement joins TRBV11-2 to TRBJ1-3, with D perhaps matching TRBD1 (5 bases). The germline V and J ends were trimmed by 1 base and 0 bases, with 7 bases remaining between them. CDR1 is SGHAT and CDR2 is FQNNGV in the germline V gene. The CDR3 is made up of 15 amino acids. CDR3 bases: TGTGCCAGCAGCTTAGTCGGGACCTCTGGAAACACCATATATTTT. It codes for CASSLVGTSGNTIYF.

V is TRBV29-1 and J is TRBJ1-1; D call uncertain. Germline V gene sequence: CDR1 SQVTM, CDR2 ANQGSEA. The CDR3 loop spans 12 amino acids. The V and J ends lost 0 bases and 2 bases respectively, with 4 bases between them. The CDR3 DNA sequence: TGCAGCGTTGAAGAGATCAACACTGAAGCTTTCTTT. As protein: CSVEEINTEAFF.

This chain connects TRBV6-6 to TRBJ2-2, with D possibly TRBD1 on 7 matching bases. V lost 0 bases and J lost 6, with 8 bases in between. CDR3 size: 14 residues. Germline V gene sequence: CDR1 MNHNY, CDR2 SVGAGI (reference sequence). CDR3 bases: TGTGCCAGCAGTTACTCCAGGGGGGCCGGGGAGCTGTTTTTT. Translating it yields CASSYSRGAGELFF.

This rearrangement joins TRBV11-2 to TRBJ1-4; D ambiguous. CDR3 length: 12 residues. Germline V gene data show CDR1 as SGHAT and CDR2 as FQNNGV. V shed 4 bases and J shed 16 bases, with 16 bases lying between them. The CDR3 bases are TGTGCCAGCAGCTCCCCGGGTCTGGATCCGTTTTTT. Protein product: CASSSPGLDPFF.

This clonotype was found once. This chain uses TRBV19 with TRBJ2-5; D possibly corresponds to TRBD1 (6 bases). Trimming pared 8 bases from V and 3 bases from J, leaving 16 bases between. Germline lookup yields CDR1 LNHDA and CDR2 SQIVND (reference sequence). This CDR3 has 14 residues. The CDR3 is CASADTDREETQYF. CDR3 DNA: TGTGCCAGTGCCGACACGGACAGAGAAGAGACCCAGTACTTC. The full variable domain, with the rest looked up from reference TRBV19 and TRBJ2-5, is DGGITQSPKYLFRKEGQNVTLSCEQNLNHDAMYWYRQDPGQGLRLIYYSQIVNDFQKGDIAEGYSVSREKKESFPLTVTSAQKNPTAFYLCASADTDREETQYFGPGTRLLVL.

The gene calls are TRBV7-9 and TRBJ2-5; D unclear. Trimming took 7 bases from V and 1 from J, leaving 13 bases between them. The CDR3 length is 14 residues. The germline gives CDR1 SEHNR, CDR2 FQNEAQ (reference sequence). CDR3 residues: CASTVGVGQETQYF. The CDR3 DNA is TGTGCCAGCACCGTGGGTGTGGGCCAAGAGACCCAGTACTTC.

This clonotype was found a few times. The CDR3 DNA follows: TGCGCCAGCAGCCAGGTGCAGGGTTTGTTTGACTACACCTTC. Protein sequence: CASSQVQGLFDYTF. The chain carries TRBV4-1 and TRBJ1-2; D is possibly TRBD1 (5 bases). Germline-derived CDR1 and CDR2 are MGHRA and YSYEKL. The length of the CDR3 is 14 residues. Trimming took off 3 bases at V and 10 bases at J, with 18 bases between the two ends.

J is TRBJ1-1 and V is TRBV19; perhaps TRBD1 as D (6 bases). In germline, CDR1 is LNHDA, CDR2 SQIVND (reference sequence). This CDR3 is built from 14 residues. With 7 bases removed from V and 2 bases from J, the gap between germline ends came to 14 bases. CDR3 residues: CASTDPGQNTEAFF. CDR3 bases: TGTGCCAGTACCGATCCGGGACAAAACACTGAAGCTTTCTTT. The entire variable domain, with the rest obtained from reference TRBV19 and TRBJ1-1, is as follows: DGGITQSPKYLFRKEGQNVTLSCEQNLNHDAMYWYRQDPGQGLRLIYYSQIVNDFQKGDIAEGYSVSREKKESFPLTVTSAQKNPTAFYLCASTDPGQNTEAFFGQGTRLTVV.